Detailed here is one T cell receptor (beta chain). The target antigen is unknown. As processed by the authors: After removing out-of-frame reads, around 2.2 million distinct TCRbeta sequences remained. Assay used: immunoSEQ multiplex PCR; TCRdb lists only in-frame clones, some missing. V, J and clone size are those of that table, while D and trimming were read from the DNA. This sample carries around 50,000 clones, 80% to 85% of them seen once, and the ten largest clones take roughly 1%. This CDR3 is built from 18 residues. This sample is drawn from a study of memory CD4+ T cells and cytomegalovirus serostatus. Study at large: Donors were healthy Belgian adults, 9 or 10 CMV seropositive and under 30 seronegative. Whole-study findings and limits: The CMV-associated TCR signature appears largely within the CD4+ memory repertoire.

Single viable CD3+CD4+CD8-CD45RO+ cells were sorted as the memory CD4+ T cells. CD4+ T cells were isolated by positive magnetic selection. Sequenced material: memory CD4+ T cells from blood. This TCR came from an adult in good health and CMV-seronegative. The gene calls are TRBV21-1 and TRBJ2-7; the D call in the table, TRBD2, was not verified against the DNA. TRBV21-1 is noted as a pseudogene. For the CDR3, the DNA is TGTGCCAGCAGCCAAGGCCCGGGACTAGCGGGAGATTTGTACGAGCAGTACTTC. Its protein product is CASSQGPGLAGDLYEQYF.